The entry below describes one T cell receptor (beta chain). Its antigen is as yet unknown. This table comes from immunoSEQ multiplex PCR, and its TCRdb copy is limited to in-frame clones, with some not included. The data show about 46,000 clones, roughly 90% seen once. V dropped 0 bases and J dropped 4 bases, with 9 bases sitting between them. Germline CDR1 MNHEY, CDR2 SVGAGI. This CDR3 spans 14 amino acids. This specimen comes from a study of OX40 agonist ivuxolimab in advanced cancers. Study details: Dose-escalation patients suffered from hepatocellular carcinoma, melanoma, renal cell or head and neck cancer. Study-wide findings and caveats: Determination of antigen specificity was not performed for the expanded peripheral T cells. Clonal expansion by week 6 occurred in CD4+ and CD8+ blood T cells (at 0.1 to 3.0 mg/kg).

The gene calls are TRBV6-5 and TRBJ1-2; D remains ambiguous. The TCR originated in an adult with an advanced solid tumor such as melanoma, head and neck, liver or kidney cancer. Sequencing used CD4+ or CD8+ T cells sorted from blood, obtained in a trial of the OX40 agonist ivuxolimab. This CDR3 is CASSYSRIAYGYTF. CDR3 nucleotides: TGTGCCAGCAGTTACTCCCGCATCGCCTATGGCTACACCTTC.